This note documents a single T cell receptor beta chain sequence. Its antigen is undetermined. At one end the junction does not follow the germline gene, possibly because of a read error. The T cells that were sequenced for TCR beta were CD8+ and CD4+ cells from blood. The healthy controls were matched to patients by age and sex. Negative isolation yielded CD8+ and CD4+ T cells; FACS enriched TEMRA cells. An amount of RNA that ranged from roughly 0.5 to 1 ug was reverse transcribed with random hexamers. From the immunoSEQ multiplex PCR reads, TCRdb called clonotypes with MiXCR, one entry per CDR3 protein. Of approximately 90,000 distinct CDR3 sequences listed, 85% to 95% are singletons. This entry is derived from a study of CD8 T cells in Susac syndrome. Study-wide results and caveats: It was acknowledged in the study that the number of individuals who were included in its TCR sequencing and HLA analysis was relatively small.

This receptor was identified in a human donor in good health. The sequencing sample was made of CD8+ T cells from PBMCs.

CDR3: CASSYSPGGYGYTF. DNA of the CDR3: TGTGCCAGCAGTTACTCCCCAGGGGGCTATGGCTACACTTTC. The rearrangement joins TRBV6-5 to TRBJ1-2, with 8 bases that match TRBD1. CDR3 size: 14 residues. Germline CDR1 reads MNHEY; CDR2 reads SVGAGI.